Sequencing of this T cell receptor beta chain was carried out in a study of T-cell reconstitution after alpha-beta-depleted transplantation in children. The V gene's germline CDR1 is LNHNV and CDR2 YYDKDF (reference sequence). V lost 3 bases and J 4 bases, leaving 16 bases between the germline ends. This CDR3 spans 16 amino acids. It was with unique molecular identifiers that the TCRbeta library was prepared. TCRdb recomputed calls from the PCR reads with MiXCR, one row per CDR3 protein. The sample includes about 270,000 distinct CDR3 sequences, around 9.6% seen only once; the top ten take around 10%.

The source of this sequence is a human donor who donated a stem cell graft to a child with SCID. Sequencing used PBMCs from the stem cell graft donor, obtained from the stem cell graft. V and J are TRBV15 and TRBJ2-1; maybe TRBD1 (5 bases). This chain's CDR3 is CATSSPTRRVYNEQFF. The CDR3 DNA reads TGTGCCACCAGCAGCCCCACGCGCAGGGTATACAATGAGCAGTTCTTC.